The entry below describes one TCR beta chain. As yet, its antigen is unknown. The data are from a study of T cell repertoires in cytomegalovirus infection. On the study more broadly: From public TCR beta signatures came an indication of both CMV infection and matching HLA type. Study-level points and caveats: HLA-C-restricted TCR beta clonotypes specific for CMV led the ex vivo response.

Each CDR3 protein gets one entry after TCRdb re-called the reads with MiXCR. The profile shows around 440,000 distinct CDR3 sequences, about 10% of them singletons. CDR1 and CDR2 from the germline V gene are LNHDA and SQIVND (reference sequence). The V gene lost 1 base and the J gene lost 1 base, with 26 bases spanning the gap. CDR3 size: 20 residues. The chain links TRBV19 to TRBJ2-7, with D perhaps TRBD1 (7 bases). Sequences were obtained from PBMCs. The receptor comes from a human donor in good health (CMV status not recorded). Some clones in this sample may be carry-over from other donors' samples. DNA of the CDR3: TGTGCCAGTAGTATAGTTTTGAACAGGGGACTCTCTCTCTCTTCCTACGAGCAGTACTTC. It yields the protein CASSIVLNRGLSLSSYEQYF.